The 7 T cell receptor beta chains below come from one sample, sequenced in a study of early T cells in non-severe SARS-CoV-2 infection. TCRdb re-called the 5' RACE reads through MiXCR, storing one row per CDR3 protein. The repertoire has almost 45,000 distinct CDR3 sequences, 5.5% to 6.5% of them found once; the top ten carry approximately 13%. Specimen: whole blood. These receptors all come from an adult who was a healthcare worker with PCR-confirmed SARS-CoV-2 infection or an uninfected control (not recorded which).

Here the CDR3 DNA reads TGTGCCAGCAGCCAAAGGAAGGGGCAGGTCAGCGAGCAGTACTTC. Translation gives CASSQRKGQVSEQYF. The V call is TRBV7-9, the J call TRBJ2-7, with TRBD1 as a possible D gene (5 bases). Germline assignment: CDR1 SEHNR and CDR2 FQNEAQ (reference sequence). V lost 5 bases and J 6 bases, leaving 20 bases between the germline ends. There are 15 residues in the CDR3.

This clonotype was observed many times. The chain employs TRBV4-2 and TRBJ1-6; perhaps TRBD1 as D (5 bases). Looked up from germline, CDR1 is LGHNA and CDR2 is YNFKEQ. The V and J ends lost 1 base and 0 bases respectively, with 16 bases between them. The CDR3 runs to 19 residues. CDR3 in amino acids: CASSQAGGVGSSYNSPLHF. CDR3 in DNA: TGTGCCAGCAGCCAAGCTGGGGGAGTAGGAAGCTCCTATAATTCACCCCTCCACTTT.

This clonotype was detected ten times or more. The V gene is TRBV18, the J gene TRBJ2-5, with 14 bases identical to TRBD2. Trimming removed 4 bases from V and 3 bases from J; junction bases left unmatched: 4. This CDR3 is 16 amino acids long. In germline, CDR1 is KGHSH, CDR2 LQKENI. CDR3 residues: CASSLGLAGVKETQYF. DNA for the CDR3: TGTGCCAGCTCACTGGGACTAGCGGGGGTCAAAGAGACCCAGTACTTC. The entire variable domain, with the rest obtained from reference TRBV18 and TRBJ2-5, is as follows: NAGVMQNPRHLVRRRGQEARLRCSPMKGHSHVYWYRQLPEEGLKFMVYLQKENIIDESGMPKERFSAEFPKEGPSILRIQQVVRGDSAAYFCASSLGLAGVKETQYFGPGTRLLVL.

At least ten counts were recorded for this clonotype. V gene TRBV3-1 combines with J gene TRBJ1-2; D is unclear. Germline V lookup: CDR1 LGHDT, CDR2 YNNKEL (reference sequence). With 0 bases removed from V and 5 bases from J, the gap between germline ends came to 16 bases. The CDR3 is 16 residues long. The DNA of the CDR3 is TGTGCCAGCAGCCAAGAAAGTCTGTCCGTTGGGTATGGCTACACCTTC. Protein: CASSQESLSVGYGYTF. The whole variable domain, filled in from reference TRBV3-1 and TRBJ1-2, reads DTAVSQTPKYLVTQMGNDKSIKCEQNLGHDTMYWYKQDSKKFLKIMFSYNNKELIINETVPNRFSPKSPDKAHLNLHINSLELGDSAVYFCASSQESLSVGYGYTFGSGTRLTVV.

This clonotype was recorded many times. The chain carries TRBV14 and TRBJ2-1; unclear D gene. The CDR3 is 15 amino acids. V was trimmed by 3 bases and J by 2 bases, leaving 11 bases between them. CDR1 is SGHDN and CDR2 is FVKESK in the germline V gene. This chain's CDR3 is CASSQLTITYNEQFF. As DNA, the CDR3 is TGTGCCAGCAGCCAGCTGACCATAACCTACAATGAGCAGTTCTTC.

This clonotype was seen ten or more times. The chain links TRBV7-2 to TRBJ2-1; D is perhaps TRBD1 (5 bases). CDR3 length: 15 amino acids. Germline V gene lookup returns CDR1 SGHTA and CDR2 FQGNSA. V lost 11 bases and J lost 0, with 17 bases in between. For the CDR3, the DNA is TGTGCCGGTACAAAACAGGTAACCTCCTACAATGAGCAGTTCTTC. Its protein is CAGTKQVTSYNEQFF.

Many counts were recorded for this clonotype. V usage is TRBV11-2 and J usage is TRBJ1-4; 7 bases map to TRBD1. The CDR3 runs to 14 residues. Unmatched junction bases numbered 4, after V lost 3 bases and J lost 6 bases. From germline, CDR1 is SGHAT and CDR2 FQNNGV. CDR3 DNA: TGTGCCAGCAGCTTGACAGGGTTCGATGAAAAACTGTTTTTT. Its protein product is CASSLTGFDEKLFF. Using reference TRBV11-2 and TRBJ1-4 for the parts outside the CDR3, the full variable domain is EAGVAQSPRYKIIEKRQSVAFWCNPISGHATLYWYQQILGQGPKLLIQFQNNGVVDDSQLPKDRFSAERLKGVDSTLKIQPAKLEDSAVYLCASSLTGFDEKLFFGSGTQLSVL.